The entry below gives a single T cell receptor (beta chain) sequence along with its context. Other DNA sequences of this sample code for an identical CDR3. This entry belongs to a study of blood T cell repertoires in COVID-19. Study details: Samples of COVID-19 (acute and convalescent) were obtained from the United States, Italy and Spain. Sources were T cells, B-cell-depleted T cells, or PBMCs; the material itself was cDNA or gDNA.

This CDR3 has 15 residues. The germline V gene has CDR1 SGHRS and CDR2 YFSETQ. V shed 4 bases and J 1 base; nucleotides not matched to a gene: 5. As originally analysed: Quantification of nucleated cells was approximated via reference gene primer amplification. The table came from immunoSEQ multiplex PCR; TCRdb's copy has only in-frame clones and leaves some out. V and J calls and clone size are given by that table; D and trimming were obtained from the DNA. The top ten clones hold more than 20% of a sample with about 100,000 clones, less than 80% of them seen once. The receptor's source is a man between 70 and 80 years old with active or convalescent COVID-19. The gene calls are TRBV5-1 and TRBJ2-3; 8 bases map to TRBD1. Sequencing input: peripheral blood. CDR3: CASSTGQGGTDTQYF. DNA for the CDR3: TGCGCCAGCAGCACCGGACAGGGTGGCACAGATACGCAGTATTTT.